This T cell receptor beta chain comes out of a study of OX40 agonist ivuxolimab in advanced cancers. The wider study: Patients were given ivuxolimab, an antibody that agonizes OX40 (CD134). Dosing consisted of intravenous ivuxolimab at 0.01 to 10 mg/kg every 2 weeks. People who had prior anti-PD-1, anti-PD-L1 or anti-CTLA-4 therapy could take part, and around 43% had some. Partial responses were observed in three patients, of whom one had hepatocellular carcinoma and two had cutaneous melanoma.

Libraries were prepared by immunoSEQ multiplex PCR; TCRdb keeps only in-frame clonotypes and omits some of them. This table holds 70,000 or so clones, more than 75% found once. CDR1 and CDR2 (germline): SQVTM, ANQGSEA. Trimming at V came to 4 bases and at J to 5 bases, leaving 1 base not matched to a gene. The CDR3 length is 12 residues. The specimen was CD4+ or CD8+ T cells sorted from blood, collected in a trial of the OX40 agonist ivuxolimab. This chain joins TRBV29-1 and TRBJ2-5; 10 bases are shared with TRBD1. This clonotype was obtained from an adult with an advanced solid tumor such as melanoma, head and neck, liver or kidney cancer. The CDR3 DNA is TGCAGCGTTGGGGACAGGGGCGAGACCCAGTACTTC. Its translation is CSVGDRGETQYF.